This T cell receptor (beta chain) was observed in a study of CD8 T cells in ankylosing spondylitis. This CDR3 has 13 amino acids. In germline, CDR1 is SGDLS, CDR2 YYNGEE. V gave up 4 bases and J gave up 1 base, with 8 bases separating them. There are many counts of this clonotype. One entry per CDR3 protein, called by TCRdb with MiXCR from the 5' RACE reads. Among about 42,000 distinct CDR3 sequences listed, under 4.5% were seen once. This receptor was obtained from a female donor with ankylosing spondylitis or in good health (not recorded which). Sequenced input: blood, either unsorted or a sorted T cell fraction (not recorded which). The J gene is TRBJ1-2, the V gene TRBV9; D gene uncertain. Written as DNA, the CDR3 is TGTGCCAGCAGCCGCAATTTTAACTATGGCTACACCTTC. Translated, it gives CASSRNFNYGYTF.